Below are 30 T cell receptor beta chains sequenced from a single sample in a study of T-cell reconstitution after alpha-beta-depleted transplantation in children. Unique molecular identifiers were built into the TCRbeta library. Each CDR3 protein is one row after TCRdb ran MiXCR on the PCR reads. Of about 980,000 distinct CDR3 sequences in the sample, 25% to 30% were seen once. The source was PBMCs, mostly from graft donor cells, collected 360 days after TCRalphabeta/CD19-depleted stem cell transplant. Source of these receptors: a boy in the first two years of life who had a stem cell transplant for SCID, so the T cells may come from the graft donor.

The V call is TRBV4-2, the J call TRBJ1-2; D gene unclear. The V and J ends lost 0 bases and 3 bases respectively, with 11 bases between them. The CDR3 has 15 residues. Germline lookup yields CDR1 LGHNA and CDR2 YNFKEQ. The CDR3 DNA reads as TGTGCCAGCAGCCAAGAGGGCGAACCCTACTATGGCTACACCTTC. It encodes CASSQEGEPYYGYTF.

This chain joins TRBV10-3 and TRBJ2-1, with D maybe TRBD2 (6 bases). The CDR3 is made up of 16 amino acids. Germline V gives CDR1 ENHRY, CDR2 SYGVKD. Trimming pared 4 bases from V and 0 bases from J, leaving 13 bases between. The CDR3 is CAISGRRESSYNEQFF. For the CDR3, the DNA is TGTGCCATCAGTGGTCGACGGGAGAGCTCCTACAATGAGCAGTTCTTC.

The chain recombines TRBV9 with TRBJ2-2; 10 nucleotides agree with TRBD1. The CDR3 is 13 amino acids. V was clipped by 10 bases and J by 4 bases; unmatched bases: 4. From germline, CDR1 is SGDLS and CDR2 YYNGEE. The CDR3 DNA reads TGTGCCGGCCGGGACAGGGGCACCGGGGAGCTGTTTTTT. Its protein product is CAGRDRGTGELFF.

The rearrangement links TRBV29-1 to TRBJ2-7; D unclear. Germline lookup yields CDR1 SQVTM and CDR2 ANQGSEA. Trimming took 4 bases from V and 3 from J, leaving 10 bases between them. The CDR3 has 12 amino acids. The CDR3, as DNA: TGCAGCGTTGTCTCCTGGGGCTACGAGCAGTACTTC. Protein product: CSVVSWGYEQYF.

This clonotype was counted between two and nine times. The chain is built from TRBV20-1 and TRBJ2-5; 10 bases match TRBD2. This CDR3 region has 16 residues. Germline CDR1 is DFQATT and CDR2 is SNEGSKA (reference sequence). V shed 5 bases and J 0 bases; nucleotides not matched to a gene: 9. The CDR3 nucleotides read TGCAGTGCTGATAGGCCGGGACTAGCGAACCAAGAGACCCAGTACTTC. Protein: CSADRPGLANQETQYF.

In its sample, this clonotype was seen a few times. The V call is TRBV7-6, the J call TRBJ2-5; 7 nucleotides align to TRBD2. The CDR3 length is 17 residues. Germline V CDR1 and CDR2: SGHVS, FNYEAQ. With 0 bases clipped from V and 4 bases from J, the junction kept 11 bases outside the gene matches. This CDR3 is CASSLAGSAGVRETQYF. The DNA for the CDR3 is TGTGCCAGCAGCTTAGCTGGTAGTGCGGGGGTTCGAGAGACCCAGTACTTC.

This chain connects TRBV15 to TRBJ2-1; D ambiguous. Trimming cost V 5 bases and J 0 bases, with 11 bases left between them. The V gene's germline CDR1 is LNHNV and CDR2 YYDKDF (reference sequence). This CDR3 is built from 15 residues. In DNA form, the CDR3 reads TGTGCCACCAGCGCCCCGGGCAGCTCCTACAATGAGCAGTTCTTC. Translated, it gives CATSAPGSSYNEQFF.

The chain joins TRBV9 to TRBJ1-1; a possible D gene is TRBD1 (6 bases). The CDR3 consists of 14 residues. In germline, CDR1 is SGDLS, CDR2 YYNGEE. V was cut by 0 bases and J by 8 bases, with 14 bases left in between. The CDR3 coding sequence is TGTGCCAGCAGCGTAGGGGGCCCCGACAGGGAAGCTTTCTTT. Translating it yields CASSVGGPDREAFF.

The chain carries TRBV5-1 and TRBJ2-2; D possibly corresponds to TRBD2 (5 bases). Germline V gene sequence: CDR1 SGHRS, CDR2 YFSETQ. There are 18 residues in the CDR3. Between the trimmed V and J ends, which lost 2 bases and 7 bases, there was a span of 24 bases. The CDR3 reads CASSFGYPGYNQNGELFF. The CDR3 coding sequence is TGCGCCAGCAGCTTTGGGTATCCGGGATACAATCAGAACGGGGAGCTGTTTTTT.

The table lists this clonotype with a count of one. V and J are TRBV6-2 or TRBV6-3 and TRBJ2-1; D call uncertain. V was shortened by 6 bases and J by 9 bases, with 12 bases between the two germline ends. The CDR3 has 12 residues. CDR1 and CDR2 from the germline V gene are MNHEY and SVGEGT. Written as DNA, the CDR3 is TGTGCCAGCAGCGAGACGGTGCTTGAGCAGTTCTTC. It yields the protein CASSETVLEQFF.

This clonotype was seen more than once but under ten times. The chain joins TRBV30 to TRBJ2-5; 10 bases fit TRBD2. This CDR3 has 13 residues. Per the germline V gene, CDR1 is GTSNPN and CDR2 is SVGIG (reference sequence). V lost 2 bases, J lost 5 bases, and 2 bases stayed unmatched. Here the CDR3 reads CAWSRLAGETQYF. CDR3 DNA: TGTGCCTGGAGTAGACTAGCGGGTGAGACCCAGTACTTC.

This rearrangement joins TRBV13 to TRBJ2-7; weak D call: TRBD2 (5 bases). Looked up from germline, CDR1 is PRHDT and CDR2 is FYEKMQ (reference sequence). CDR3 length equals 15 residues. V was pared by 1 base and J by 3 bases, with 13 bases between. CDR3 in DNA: TGTGCCAGCAGCTTAGCGGGCGGGTCCGTCTACGAGCAGTACTTC. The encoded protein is CASSLAGGSVYEQYF.

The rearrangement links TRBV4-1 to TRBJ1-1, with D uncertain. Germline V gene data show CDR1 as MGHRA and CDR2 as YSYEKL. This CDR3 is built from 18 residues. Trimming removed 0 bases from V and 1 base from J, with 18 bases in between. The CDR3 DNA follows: TGCGCCAGCAGCCAAGACCAACGAAGGACGGCGGCGAACACTGAAGCTTTCTTT. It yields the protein CASSQDQRRTAANTEAFF.

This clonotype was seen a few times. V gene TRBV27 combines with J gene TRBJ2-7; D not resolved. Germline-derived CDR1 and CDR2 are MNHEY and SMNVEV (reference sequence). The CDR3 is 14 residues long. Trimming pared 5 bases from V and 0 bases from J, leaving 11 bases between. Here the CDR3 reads CASSAGGSSYEQYF. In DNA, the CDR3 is TGTGCCAGCAGTGCAGGTGGCAGCTCCTACGAGCAGTACTTC.

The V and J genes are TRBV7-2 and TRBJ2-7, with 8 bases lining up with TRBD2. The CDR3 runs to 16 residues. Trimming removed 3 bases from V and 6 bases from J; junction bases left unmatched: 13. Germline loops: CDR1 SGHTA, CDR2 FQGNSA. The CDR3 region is CASSLRGTRPPGEQYF. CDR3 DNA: TGTGCCAGCAGCTTGAGGGGGACTAGGCCCCCAGGCGAGCAGTACTTC.

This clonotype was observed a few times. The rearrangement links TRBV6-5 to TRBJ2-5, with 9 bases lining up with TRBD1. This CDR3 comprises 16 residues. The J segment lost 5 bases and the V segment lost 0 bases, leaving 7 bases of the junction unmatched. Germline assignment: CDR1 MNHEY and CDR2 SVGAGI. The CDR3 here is CASSYSMGQGSETQYF. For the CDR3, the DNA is TGTGCCAGCAGTTACTCGATGGGACAGGGAAGCGAGACCCAGTACTTC.

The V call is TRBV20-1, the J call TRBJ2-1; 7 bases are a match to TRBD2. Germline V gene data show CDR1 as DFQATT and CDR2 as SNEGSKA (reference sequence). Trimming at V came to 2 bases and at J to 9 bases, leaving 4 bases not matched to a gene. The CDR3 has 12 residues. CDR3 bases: TGCAGTGCTAGATTCAGGGAGGGTGAGCAGTTCTTC. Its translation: CSARFREGEQFF.

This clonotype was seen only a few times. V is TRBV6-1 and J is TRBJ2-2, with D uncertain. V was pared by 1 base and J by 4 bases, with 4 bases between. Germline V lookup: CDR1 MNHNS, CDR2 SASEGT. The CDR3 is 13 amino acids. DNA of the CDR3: TGTGCCAGCAGTGAAGGTCTCACCGGGGAGCTGTTTTTT. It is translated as CASSEGLTGELFF.

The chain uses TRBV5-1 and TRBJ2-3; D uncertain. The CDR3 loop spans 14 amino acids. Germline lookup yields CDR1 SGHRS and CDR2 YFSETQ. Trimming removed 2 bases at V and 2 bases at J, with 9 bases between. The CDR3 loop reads CASSFKDPTDTQYF. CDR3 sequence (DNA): TGCGCCAGCAGCTTTAAGGACCCCACAGATACGCAGTATTTT. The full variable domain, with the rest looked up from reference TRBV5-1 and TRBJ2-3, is KAGVTQTPRYLIKTRGQQVTLSCSPISGHRSVSWYQQTPGQGLQFLFEYFSETQRNKGNFPGRFSGRQFSNSRSEMNVSTLELGDSALYLCASSFKDPTDTQYFGPGTRLTVL.

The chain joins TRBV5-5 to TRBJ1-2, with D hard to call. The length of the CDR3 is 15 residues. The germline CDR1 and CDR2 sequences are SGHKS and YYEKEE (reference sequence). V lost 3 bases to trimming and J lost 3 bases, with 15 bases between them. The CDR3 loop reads CASSSGLRRDYGYTF. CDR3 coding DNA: TGTGCCAGCAGCTCCGGCCTCCGGAGGGACTATGGCTACACCTTC. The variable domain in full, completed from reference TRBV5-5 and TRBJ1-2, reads DAGVTQSPTHLIKTRGQQVTLRCSPISGHKSVSWYQQVLGQGPQFIFQYYEKEERGRGNFPDRFSARQFPNYSSELNVNALLLGDSALYLCASSSGLRRDYGYTFGSGTRLTVV.

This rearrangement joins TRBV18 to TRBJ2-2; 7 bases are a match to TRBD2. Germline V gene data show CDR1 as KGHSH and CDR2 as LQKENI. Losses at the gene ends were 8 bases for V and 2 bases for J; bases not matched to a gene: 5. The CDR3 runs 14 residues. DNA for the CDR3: TGTGCCAGCCCAACTAGCGCAAACACCGGGGAGCTGTTTTTT. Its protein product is CASPTSANTGELFF. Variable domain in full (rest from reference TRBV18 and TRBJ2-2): NAGVMQNPRHLVRRRGQEARLRCSPMKGHSHVYWYRQLPEEGLKFMVYLQKENIIDESGMPKERFSAEFPKEGPSILRIQQVVRGDSAAYFCASPTSANTGELFFGEGSRLTVL.

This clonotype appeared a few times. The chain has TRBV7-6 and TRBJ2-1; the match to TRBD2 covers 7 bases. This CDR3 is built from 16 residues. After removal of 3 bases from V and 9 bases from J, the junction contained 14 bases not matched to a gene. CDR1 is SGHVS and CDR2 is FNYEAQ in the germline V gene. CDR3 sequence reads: CASSFIPGGQYSEQFF. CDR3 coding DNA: TGTGCCAGCAGCTTTATCCCGGGGGGTCAGTATAGTGAGCAGTTCTTC.

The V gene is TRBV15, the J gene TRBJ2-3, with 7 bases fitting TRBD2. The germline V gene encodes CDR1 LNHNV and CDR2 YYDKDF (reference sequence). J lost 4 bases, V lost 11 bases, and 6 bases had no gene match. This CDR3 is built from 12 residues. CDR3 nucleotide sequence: TGTGCCGTCGGGGGGTGGGCAGATACGCAGTATTTT. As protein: CAVGGWADTQYF.

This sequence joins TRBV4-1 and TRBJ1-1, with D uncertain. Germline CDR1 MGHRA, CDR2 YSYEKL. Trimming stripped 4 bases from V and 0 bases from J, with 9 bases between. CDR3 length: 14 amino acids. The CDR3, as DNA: TGCGCCAGCAGCCCAGAGAATTTGAACACTGAAGCTTTCTTT. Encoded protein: CASSPENLNTEAFF.

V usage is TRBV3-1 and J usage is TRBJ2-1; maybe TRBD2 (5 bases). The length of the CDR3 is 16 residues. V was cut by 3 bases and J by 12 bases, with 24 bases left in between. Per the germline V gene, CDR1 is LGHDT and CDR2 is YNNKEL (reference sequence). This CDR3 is CASSQKRADPTTGQFF. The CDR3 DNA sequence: TGTGCCAGCAGCCAGAAAAGGGCCGACCCGACTACGGGGCAGTTCTTC.

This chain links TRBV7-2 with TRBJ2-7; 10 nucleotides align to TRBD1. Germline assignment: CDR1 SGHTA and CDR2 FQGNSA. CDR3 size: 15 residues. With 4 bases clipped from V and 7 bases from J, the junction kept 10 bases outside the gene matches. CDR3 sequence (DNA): TGTGCCAGCAGCTCCCAGGGACAGGGGCTTATGGAGCAGTACTTC. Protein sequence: CASSSQGQGLMEQYF.

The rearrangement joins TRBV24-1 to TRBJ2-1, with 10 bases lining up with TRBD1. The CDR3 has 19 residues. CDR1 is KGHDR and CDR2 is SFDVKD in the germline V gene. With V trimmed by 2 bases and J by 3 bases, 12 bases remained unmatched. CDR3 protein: CATSDWGFRRTGGYNEQFF. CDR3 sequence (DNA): TGTGCCACCAGTGATTGGGGCTTCCGCCGGACAGGGGGCTACAATGAGCAGTTCTTC.

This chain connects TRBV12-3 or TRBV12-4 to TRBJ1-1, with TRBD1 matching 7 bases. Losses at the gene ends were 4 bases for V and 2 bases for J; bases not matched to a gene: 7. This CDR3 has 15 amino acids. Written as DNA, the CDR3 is TGTGCCAGCAGTTCGCGAGACAGGGCAAACACTGAAGCTTTCTTT. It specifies CASSSRDRANTEAFF.

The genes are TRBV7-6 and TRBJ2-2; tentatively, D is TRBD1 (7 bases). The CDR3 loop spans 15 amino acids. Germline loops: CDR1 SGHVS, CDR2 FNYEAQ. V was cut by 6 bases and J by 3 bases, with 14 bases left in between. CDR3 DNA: TGTGCCAGCAGGGAGGGGGCTTACGACACCGGGGAGCTGTTTTTT. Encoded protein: CASREGAYDTGELFF.

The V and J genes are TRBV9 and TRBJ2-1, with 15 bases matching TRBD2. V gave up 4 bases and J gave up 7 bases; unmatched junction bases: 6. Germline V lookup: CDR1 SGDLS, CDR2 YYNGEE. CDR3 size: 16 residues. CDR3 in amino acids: CASSLGTSGGRNEQFF. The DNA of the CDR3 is TGTGCCAGCAGCCTCGGGACTAGCGGGGGGAGGAATGAGCAGTTCTTC. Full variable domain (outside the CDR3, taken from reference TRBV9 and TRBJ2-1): DSGVTQTPKHLITATGQRVTLRCSPRSGDLSVYWYQQSLDQGLQFLIQYYNGEERAKGNILERFSAQQFPDLHSELNLSSLELGDSALYFCASSLGTSGGRNEQFFGPGTRLTVL.